The next 26 T cell receptor beta chains were all read from a single sample in a study of blood T cell repertoires in COVID-19. Sequenced by immunoSEQ multiplex PCR; TCRdb stores in-frame clones only, minus some. The sample yields 150,000 to 250,000 clones, 80% to 85% seen once. The sample taken for sequencing was PBMCs or T cells enriched from blood (not recorded which). Receptors were obtained from a man aged 40-55 years who had recovered from COVID-19.

The chain links TRBV6-6 to TRBJ1-4; D remains ambiguous. The CDR3 consists of 14 residues. V was shortened by 7 bases and J by 5 bases, with 14 bases between the two germline ends. Germline CDR1 and CDR2: MNHNY and SVGAGI (reference sequence). The CDR3 is CASTVPAANEKLFF. In nucleotides, the CDR3 is TGTGCCAGCACGGTTCCCGCTGCGAATGAAAAACTGTTTTTT.

The genes are TRBV5-5 and TRBJ2-7; 7 positions agree with TRBD1. The CDR3 contains 12 residues. The V gene's germline CDR1 is SGHKS and CDR2 YYEKEE (reference sequence). V gave up 2 bases and J gave up 6 bases; unmatched junction bases: 2. CDR3 DNA sequence: TGTGCCAGCAGCTTCTACAGGGGCGAGCAGTACTTC. Amino acids: CASSFYRGEQYF.

V and J are TRBV10-1 and TRBJ2-7; 9 bases agree with TRBD1. Looked up from germline, CDR1 is WNHNN and CDR2 is SYGVQD (reference sequence). V lost 6 bases and J lost 5; bases outside the gene matches: 5. The CDR3 has 13 residues. The DNA of the CDR3 is TGCGCCAGCAGCCAACAGGGGGCGGACGAGCAGTACTTC. Translated: CASSQQGADEQYF.

This rearrangement joins TRBV6-2 or TRBV6-3 to TRBJ2-7; TRBD1 matches 10 bases. This CDR3 has 16 residues. After removal of 4 bases from V and 5 bases from J, the junction contained 11 bases not matched to a gene. Per the germline V gene, CDR1 is MNHEY and CDR2 is SVGEGT. The CDR3 nucleotides are TGTGCCAGCAGTTTCGGGCCGGGACAGGGGATCAACGAGCAGTACTTC. This translates into CASSFGPGQGINEQYF.

This clone was counted a single time. The chain couples TRBV7-9 to TRBJ2-3, with 8 bases fitting TRBD1. Germline V CDR1 and CDR2: SEHNR, FQNEAQ (reference sequence). V shed 5 bases and J 2 bases; nucleotides not matched to a gene: 12. This CDR3 contains 17 residues. This CDR3 reads CASSLNTGGPATDTQYF. In DNA, the CDR3 is TGTGCCAGCAGCCTGAATACAGGGGGTCCGGCCACAGATACGCAGTATTTT.

The rearrangement joins TRBV15 to TRBJ1-1; no clear D gene. V was shortened by 0 bases and J by 6 bases, with 11 bases between the two germline ends. There are 14 residues in the CDR3. Per the germline V gene, CDR1 is LNHNV and CDR2 is YYDKDF (reference sequence). CDR3 bases: TGTGCCACCAGCAGAGATCATACAGTGCCTGAAGCTTTCTTT. It yields the protein CATSRDHTVPEAFF.

The chain employs TRBV2 and TRBJ2-3, with D maybe TRBD2 (6 bases). This CDR3 is built from 15 residues. Looked up from germline, CDR1 is SNHLY and CDR2 is FYNNEI. V was cut by 3 bases and J by 1 base, with 11 bases left in between. The CDR3 protein is CASSEGGRRTDTQYF. As DNA, the CDR3 is TGTGCCAGCAGTGAGGGAGGCAGACGCACAGATACGCAGTATTTT.

This chain joins TRBV3-1 (or the pseudogene TRBV3-2) and TRBJ2-2, with 7 bases fitting TRBD2. The CDR3 totals 14 residues. The trim removed 10 bases at V and 8 bases at J, leaving 13 bases unmatched. Germline CDR1 reads LGHDT; CDR2 reads YNNKEL (reference sequence). CDR3 sequence: CATTTVGGTGELFF. The CDR3 DNA sequence: TGTGCCACGACTACCGTGGGGGGGACTGGGGAGCTGTTTTTT.

CDR3 DNA: TGTGCCAGCAGCTTATATGAAGCTTTCTTT. Encoded protein: CASSLYEAFF. The chain carries TRBV7-9 and TRBJ1-1; no clear D gene. With 2 bases removed from V and 7 bases from J, the gap between germline ends came to 2 bases. Germline CDR1 is SEHNR and CDR2 is FQNEAQ (reference sequence). This CDR3 is 10 amino acids long. Full variable domain (rest looked up from reference TRBV7-9 and TRBJ1-1): DTGVSQNPRHKITKRGQNVTFRCDPISEHNRLYWYRQTLGQGPEFLTYFQNEAQLEKSRLLSDRFSAERPKGSFSTLEIQRTEQGDSAMYLCASSLYEAFFGQGTRLTVV.

The chain combines TRBV6-4 with TRBJ2-3; 16 bases fit TRBD2. The CDR3 sequence is 16 residues long. The V and J ends lost 10 bases and 1 base, in that order; junction bases with no gene match: 5. Per the germline V gene, CDR1 is MRHNA and CDR2 is SNTAGT. CDR3 coding DNA: TGTGCCACCGGGACTAGCGGGGGGGATGGCACAGATACGCAGTATTTT. It encodes CATGTSGGDGTDTQYF.

This chain uses TRBV19 with TRBJ2-4; weak D call: TRBD1 (7 bases). The CDR3 totals 16 residues. In germline, CDR1 is LNHDA, CDR2 SQIVND (reference sequence). Trimming shortened V by 4 bases and J by 6 bases, and 19 bases separated the two germline ends. For the CDR3, the DNA is TGTGCCAGTAGTACCCTAACGAGGGGGCGGGGAAACATTCAGTACTTC. It encodes CASSTLTRGRGNIQYF.

CDR3 DNA: TGTGCCAGCAGCGTAGGGGTAGGGGGACCACAAGAGACCCAGTACTTC. As protein: CASSVGVGGPQETQYF. The chain combines TRBV9 with TRBJ2-5; D might be TRBD1 (6 bases). This CDR3 has 16 residues. Germline V gene lookup returns CDR1 SGDLS and CDR2 YYNGEE. V was pared by 0 bases and J by 2 bases, with 14 bases between.

The genes are TRBV7-3 and TRBJ2-7; D may be TRBD2 (5 bases). Trimming shortened V by 0 bases and J by 2 bases, and 8 bases separated the two germline ends. The CDR3 loop spans 14 amino acids. Germline V CDR1 and CDR2: SGHTA, FQGTGA. The chain's CDR3 is CASSLTGNTYEQYF. CDR3 DNA: TGTGCCAGCAGCTTAACCGGGAACACCTACGAGCAGTACTTC.

As DNA, the CDR3 is TGTGCCATCAGTGAACTGATCTCTGGAAACACCATATATTTT. This sequence encodes CAISELISGNTIYF. V is TRBV10-3 and J is TRBJ1-3; unclear D gene. Germline values: CDR1 ENHRY, CDR2 SYGVKD. V lost 3 bases and J lost 0, with 6 bases in between. CDR3 length: 14 amino acids.

The chain joins TRBV28 to TRBJ2-7, with unresolved D. V was pared by 3 bases and J by 1 base, with 19 bases between. Germline lookup yields CDR1 MDHEN and CDR2 SYDVKM. The CDR3 is 17 residues long. The CDR3 sequence is CASSFIYRVVSSYEQYF. CDR3 sequence (DNA): TGTGCCAGCAGTTTTATCTATCGGGTGGTGAGTTCCTACGAGCAGTACTTC.

The CDR3, as DNA: TGCGCCAGCAGCCAAGATGAGCGGAGCAGGGGCTATCAGCCCCAGCATTTT. It codes for CASSQDERSRGYQPQHF. The chain couples TRBV4-1 to TRBJ1-5; D is perhaps TRBD1 (6 bases). V dropped 0 bases and J dropped 5 bases, with 17 bases sitting between them. Germline V gene data show CDR1 as MGHRA and CDR2 as YSYEKL. The CDR3 covers 17 residues.

J is TRBJ2-4 and V is TRBV4-1; no firm D call. The CDR3 totals 17 residues. The V end was cut by 2 bases, the J end by 1 base, with 15 bases between. Germline CDR1 MGHRA, CDR2 YSYEKL. The CDR3 region is CASSQPTLGSAKNIQYF. DNA for the CDR3: TGCGCCAGCAGCCAACCTACCCTTGGTTCCGCCAAAAACATTCAGTACTTC.

This clone was detected only once. The same CDR3 arises from other DNA sequences in this sample as well. The J gene is TRBJ1-6, the V gene TRBV5-1, with TRBD1 matching over 11 bases. CDR1 and CDR2 from the germline V gene are SGHRS and YFSETQ. The J segment lost 7 bases and the V segment lost 3 bases, leaving 0 bases of the junction unmatched. The CDR3 spans 14 residues. The CDR3 DNA sequence: TGCGCCAGCAGCTGGGACAGGGGGAATTCACCCCTCCACTTT. This encodes CASSWDRGNSPLHF.

This chain joins TRBV4-2 and TRBJ2-3, with no clear D. Trimming took off 6 bases at V and 2 bases at J, with 6 bases between the two ends. The CDR3 sequence is 12 residues long. CDR1 and CDR2 from the germline V gene are LGHNA and YNFKEQ. The chain's CDR3 is CASRSHTDTQYF. The CDR3, as DNA: TGTGCCAGCAGGAGTCACACAGATACGCAGTATTTT.

This clone is a singleton in its sample. This rearrangement joins TRBV5-1 to TRBJ1-1; 10 nucleotides agree with TRBD1. The CDR3 has 16 residues. V lost 3 bases and J lost 2; bases outside the gene matches: 7. Looked up from germline, CDR1 is SGHRS and CDR2 is YFSETQ. The CDR3 region has the DNA TGCGCCAGCAGCTCGGACAGGGGGACCCTCAACACTGAAGCTTTCTTT. Protein: CASSSDRGTLNTEAFF.

This chain uses TRBV9 with TRBJ1-2, with TRBD1 as a possible D gene (6 bases). Trimming removed 3 bases at V and 0 bases at J, with 15 bases between. The CDR3 totals 16 residues. Germline V gene lookup returns CDR1 SGDLS and CDR2 YYNGEE. CDR3 region: CASSADQGRPNYGYTF. In DNA form, the CDR3 reads TGTGCCAGCAGCGCCGATCAGGGGCGGCCTAACTATGGCTACACCTTC.

This clone showed up just a few times. The chain is built from TRBV27 and TRBJ1-2; 8 bases line up with TRBD1. Per germline, CDR1 MNHEY and CDR2 SMNVEV (reference sequence). Trimming took 5 bases from V and 8 from J; bases not matched to a gene: 7. The CDR3 runs to 13 residues. The CDR3 DNA sequence: TGTGCCAGCAGTCTCTCAGGGGGCAGGGGCTACACCTTC. Its translation is CASSLSGGRGYTF.

The CDR3 DNA reads as TGTGCCAGCACTCCCGGCGTGGGACAGGGAAACTATGGCTACACCTTC. Translation: CASTPGVGQGNYGYTF. The gene calls are TRBV7-9 and TRBJ1-2; 9 positions agree with TRBD1. Germline assignment: CDR1 SEHNR and CDR2 FQNEAQ (reference sequence). Germline trimming cut 7 bases from V and 2 bases from J; bases unmatched to any gene: 11. This CDR3 region has 16 residues.

The chain combines TRBV6-5 with TRBJ2-5, with 10 bases identical to TRBD1. The ends lost 4 bases at V and 4 bases at J; junction bases unmatched: 6. The length of the CDR3 is 15 residues. CDR1 and CDR2 (germline): MNHEY, SVGAGI. Here the CDR3 reads CASSSRTGGRETQYF. CDR3 bases: TGTGCCAGCAGTTCCCGGACAGGGGGGAGAGAGACCCAGTACTTC.

V usage is TRBV2 and J usage is TRBJ1-3; possible D gene TRBD1, 5 bases. The V end lost 4 bases, the J end lost 0 bases, and 10 bases lay between the germline ends. The CDR3 is made up of 15 amino acids. The germline V gene has CDR1 SNHLY and CDR2 FYNNEI. The CDR3 sequence is CASSADILSGNTIYF. As DNA, the CDR3 is TGTGCCAGCAGTGCGGACATCCTCTCTGGAAACACCATATATTTT.

This clone was picked up one time. The chain uses TRBV9 and TRBJ1-2; 7 bases agree with TRBD1. The CDR3 loop spans 13 amino acids. The V gene's germline CDR1 is SGDLS and CDR2 YYNGEE. The V and J ends lost 6 bases and 6 bases, in that order; junction bases with no gene match: 8. The DNA for the CDR3 is TGTGCCAGCACCAGCAGGGGGAGAGATGGCTACACCTTC. Translating gives CASTSRGRDGYTF.